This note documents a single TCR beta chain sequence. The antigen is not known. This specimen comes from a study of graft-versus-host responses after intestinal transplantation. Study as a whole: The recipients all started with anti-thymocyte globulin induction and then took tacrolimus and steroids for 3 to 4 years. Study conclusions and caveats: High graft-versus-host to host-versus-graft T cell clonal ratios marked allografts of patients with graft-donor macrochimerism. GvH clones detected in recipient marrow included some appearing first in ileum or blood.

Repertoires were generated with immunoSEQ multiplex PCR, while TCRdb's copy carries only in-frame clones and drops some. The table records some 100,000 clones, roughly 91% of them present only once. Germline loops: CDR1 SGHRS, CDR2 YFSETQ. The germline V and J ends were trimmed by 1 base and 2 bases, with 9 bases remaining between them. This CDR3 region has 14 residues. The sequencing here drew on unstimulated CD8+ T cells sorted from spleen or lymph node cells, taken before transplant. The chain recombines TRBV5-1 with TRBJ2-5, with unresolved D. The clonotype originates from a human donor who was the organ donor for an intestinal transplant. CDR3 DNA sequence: TGCGCCAGCAGCTTGATTCCGGGTCAAGAGACCCAGTACTTC. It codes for CASSLIPGQETQYF.